These 11 T cell receptor beta chains share one sample of origin, sequenced in a study of early T cells in non-severe SARS-CoV-2 infection. TCRdb passed the 5' RACE reads through MiXCR, listing each CDR3 protein once. The sample has 70,000 or so distinct CDR3 sequences, 9.5% to 15% seen once; the top ten hold about 1.7%. Sequenced input: whole blood. The source of these receptors is an adult who was a healthcare worker with PCR-confirmed SARS-CoV-2 infection or an uninfected control (not recorded which).

This clonotype was observed at least ten times. V gene TRBV12-5 combines with J gene TRBJ2-2, with D unclear. This CDR3 spans 10 amino acids. Germline CDR1 LGHNT, CDR2 FRNRAP. Trimming shortened V by 8 bases and J by 8 bases, and 6 bases separated the two germline ends. CDR3 sequence reads: CASYSGELFF. The CDR3 nucleotides are TGTGCTAGTTACTCGGGGGAGCTGTTTTTT. Full variable domain (outside the CDR3, taken from reference TRBV12-5 and TRBJ2-2): DARVTQTPRHKVTEMGQEVTMRCQPILGHNTVFWYRQTMMQGLELLAYFRNRAPLDDSGMPKDRFSAEMPDATLATLKIQPSEPRDSAVYFCASYSGELFFGEGSRLTVL.

The sample holds many counts of this clonotype. The germline gene is not matched at one end of the junction; a read error may be the cause. The J gene is TRBJ2-1, the V gene TRBV4-1, with D perhaps matching TRBD2 (5 bases). This CDR3 comprises 15 residues. Per the germline V gene, CDR1 is MGHRA and CDR2 is YSYEKL. The CDR3 DNA sequence: TGCGCCAGCAGCCAAGTCGGCCTAGCCTACGATGAGCAGTTCTTC. Translation: CASSQVGLAYDEQFF.

The CDR3 nucleotides are TGTGCCAGCAAAGGGGGAGCCGCTAAGACAGGGCACTATGGCTACACCTTC. It is translated as CASKGGAAKTGHYGYTF. The chain links TRBV6-1 to TRBJ1-2, with 7 bases that match TRBD1. The CDR3 contains 17 residues. Germline V gene lookup returns CDR1 MNHNS and CDR2 SASEGT. V shed 7 bases, J shed 3 bases, and the junction held 17 bases outside the gene matches.

The chain uses TRBV7-6 and TRBJ2-2; D may be TRBD2 (6 bases). With 1 base removed from V and 5 bases from J, the gap between germline ends came to 8 bases. This CDR3 has 14 amino acids. Germline CDR1 reads SGHVS; CDR2 reads FNYEAQ. This CDR3 reads CASSLGGVTGELFF. CDR3 in DNA: TGTGCCAGCAGCTTAGGGGGGGTAACCGGGGAGCTGTTTTTT.

V is TRBV20-1 and J is TRBJ2-3, with D perhaps matching TRBD2 (7 bases). CDR1 is DFQATT, CDR2 SNEGSKA, per germline (reference sequence). The length of the CDR3 is 13 residues. V gave up 3 bases and J gave up 6 bases, with 13 bases separating them. CDR3 coding DNA: TGCAGTGCTAGGGGGGGGGCTAAGGATACGCAGTATTTT. This translates into CSARGGAKDTQYF.

This clonotype turned up a few times. The genes are TRBV7-9 and TRBJ2-1, with 7 nucleotides matching TRBD2. This CDR3 has 12 residues. Per the germline V gene, CDR1 is SEHNR and CDR2 is FQNEAQ (reference sequence). Losses at the gene ends were 3 bases for V and 9 bases for J; bases not matched to a gene: 2. CDR3 nucleotides: TGTGCCAGCAGCTTGGGGAGGGGTGAGCAGTTCTTC. It translates to CASSLGRGEQFF. Full variable domain (rest looked up from reference TRBV7-9 and TRBJ2-1): DTGVSQNPRHKITKRGQNVTFRCDPISEHNRLYWYRQTLGQGPEFLTYFQNEAQLEKSRLLSDRFSAERPKGSFSTLEIQRTEQGDSAMYLCASSLGRGEQFFGPGTRLTVL.

This clonotype came up many times. The CDR3 sequence is CASSSSRGSSYEQYF. The DNA of the CDR3 is TGTGCCAGCAGCTCCTCCAGGGGAAGCTCCTACGAGCAGTACTTC. The chain combines TRBV7-2 with TRBJ2-7, with TRBD1 as a possible D gene (6 bases). V dropped 4 bases and J dropped 0 bases, with 13 bases sitting between them. Germline values: CDR1 SGHTA, CDR2 FQGNSA. The CDR3 runs to 15 residues.

This clonotype was recorded at least ten times. The chain is built from TRBV12-3 or TRBV12-4 and TRBJ1-1; 10 nucleotides agree with TRBD1. The junction had 2 bases not matched to a gene; V was cut back by 6 bases and J by 1 base. The CDR3 totals 14 residues. DNA for the CDR3: TGTGCCAGCAGCAGGACAGGGGGGAACACTGAAGCTTTCTTT. This codes for CASSRTGGNTEAFF.

There are a few counts of this clonotype. This rearrangement joins TRBV30 to TRBJ2-3; D is unclear. Germline assignment: CDR1 GTSNPN and CDR2 SVGIG (reference sequence). The CDR3 is 12 residues long. V shed 0 bases and J shed 8 bases, with 9 bases lying between them. In DNA form, the CDR3 reads TGTGCCTGGAGTGTATCCGTCCCTACGCAGTATTTT. Translated: CAWSVSVPTQYF.

The table lists this clonotype with many counts. V is TRBV20-1 and J is TRBJ1-2, with D tentatively TRBD1 (5 bases). Between the trimmed V and J ends, which lost 1 base and 8 bases, there was a span of 17 bases. Germline V gene data show CDR1 as DFQATT and CDR2 as SNEGSKA (reference sequence). The CDR3 covers 14 residues. The chain's CDR3 is CSARGLRTGPGYTF. The CDR3 DNA reads TGCAGTGCTAGAGGGCTTAGGACGGGACCCGGCTACACCTTC.

The V gene is TRBV6-5, the J gene TRBJ1-2; TRBD1 agrees at 9 bases. V dropped 0 bases and J dropped 3; count of bases not matched to a gene: 2. The germline V gene has CDR1 MNHEY and CDR2 SVGAGI. The CDR3 totals 15 residues. CDR3: CASSYSGTGYYGYTF. In nucleotides, the CDR3 is TGTGCCAGCAGTTACTCCGGGACAGGGTACTATGGCTACACCTTC.